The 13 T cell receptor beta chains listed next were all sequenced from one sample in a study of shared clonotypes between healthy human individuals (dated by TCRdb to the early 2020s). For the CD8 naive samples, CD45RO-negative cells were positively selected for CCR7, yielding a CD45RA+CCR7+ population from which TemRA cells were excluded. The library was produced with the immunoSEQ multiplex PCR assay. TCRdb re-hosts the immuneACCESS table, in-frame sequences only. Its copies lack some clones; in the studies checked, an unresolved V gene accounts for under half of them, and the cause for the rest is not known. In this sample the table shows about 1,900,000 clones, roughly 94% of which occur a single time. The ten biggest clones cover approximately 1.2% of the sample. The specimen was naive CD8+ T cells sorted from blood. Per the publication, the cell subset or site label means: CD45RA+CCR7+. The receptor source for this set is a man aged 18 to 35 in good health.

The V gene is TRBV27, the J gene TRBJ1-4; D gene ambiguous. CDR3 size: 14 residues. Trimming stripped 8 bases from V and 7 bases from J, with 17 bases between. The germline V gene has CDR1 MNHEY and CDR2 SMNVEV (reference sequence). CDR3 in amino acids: CASGPLVSGEKLFF. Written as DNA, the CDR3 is TGTGCCAGCGGACCCTTGGTTAGCGGTGAAAAACTGTTTTTT. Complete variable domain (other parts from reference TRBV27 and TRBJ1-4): EAQVTQNPRYLITVTGKKLTVTCSQNMNHEYMSWYRQDPGLGLRQIYYSMNVEVTDKGDVPEGYKVSRKEKRNFPLILESPSPNQTSLYFCASGPLVSGEKLFFGSGTQLSVL.

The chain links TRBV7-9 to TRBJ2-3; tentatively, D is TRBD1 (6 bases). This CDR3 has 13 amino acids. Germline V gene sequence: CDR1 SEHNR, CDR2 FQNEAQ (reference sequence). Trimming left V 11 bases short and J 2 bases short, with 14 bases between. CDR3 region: CACEGDNTDTQYF. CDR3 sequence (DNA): TGTGCCTGCGAGGGGGACAACACAGATACGCAGTATTTT.

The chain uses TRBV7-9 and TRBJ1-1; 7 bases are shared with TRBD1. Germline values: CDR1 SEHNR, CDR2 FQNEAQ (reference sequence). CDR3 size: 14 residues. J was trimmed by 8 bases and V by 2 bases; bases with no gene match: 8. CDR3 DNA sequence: TGTGCCAGCAGCTTAAGAACCGGGACAGAAGAAGCTTTCTTT. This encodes CASSLRTGTEEAFF.

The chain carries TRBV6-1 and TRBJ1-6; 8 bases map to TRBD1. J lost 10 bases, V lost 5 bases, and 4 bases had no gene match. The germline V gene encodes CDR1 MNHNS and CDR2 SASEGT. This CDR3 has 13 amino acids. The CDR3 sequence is CASSTGGGSPLHF. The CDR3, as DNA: TGTGCCAGCAGTACAGGGGGGGGATCACCCCTCCACTTT.

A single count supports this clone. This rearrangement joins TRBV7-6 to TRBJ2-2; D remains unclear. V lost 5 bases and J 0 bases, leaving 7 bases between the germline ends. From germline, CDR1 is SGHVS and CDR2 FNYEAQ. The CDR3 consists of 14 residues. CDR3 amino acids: CASSPLANTGELFF. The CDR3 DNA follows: TGTGCCAGCAGCCCTCTCGCGAACACCGGGGAGCTGTTTTTT.

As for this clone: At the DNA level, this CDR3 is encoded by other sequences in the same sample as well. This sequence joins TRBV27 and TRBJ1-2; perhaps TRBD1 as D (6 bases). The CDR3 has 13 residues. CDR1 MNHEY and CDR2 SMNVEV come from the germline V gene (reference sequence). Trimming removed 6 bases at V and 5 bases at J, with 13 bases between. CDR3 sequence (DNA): TGTGCCAGCAGCGAGACAGGCGGGTATGGCTACACCTTC. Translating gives CASSETGGYGYTF.

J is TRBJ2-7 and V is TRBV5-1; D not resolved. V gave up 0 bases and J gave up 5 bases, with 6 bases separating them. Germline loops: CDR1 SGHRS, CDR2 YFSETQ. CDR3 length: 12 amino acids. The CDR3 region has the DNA TGCGCCAGCAGCTTGGCACAAAACGAGCAGTACTTC. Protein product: CASSLAQNEQYF.

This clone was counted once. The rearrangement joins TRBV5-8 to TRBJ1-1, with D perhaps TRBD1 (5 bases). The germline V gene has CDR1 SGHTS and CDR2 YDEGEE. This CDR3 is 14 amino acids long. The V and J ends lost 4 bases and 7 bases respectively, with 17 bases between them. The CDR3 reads CASSDRDRKDEAFF. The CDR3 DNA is TGTGCCAGCAGCGACCGGGACCGTAAGGATGAAGCTTTCTTT.

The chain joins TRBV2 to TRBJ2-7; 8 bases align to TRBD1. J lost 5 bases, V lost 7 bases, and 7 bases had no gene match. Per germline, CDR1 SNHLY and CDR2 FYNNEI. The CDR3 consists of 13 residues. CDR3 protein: CASIPRTGHEQYF. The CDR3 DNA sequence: TGTGCCAGCATTCCCCGGACAGGGCACGAGCAGTACTTC.

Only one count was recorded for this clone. The DNA of the CDR3 is TGTGCCAGCAGCTTGAGGGGGGTGTACGAGCAGTACTTC. As protein: CASSLRGVYEQYF. This chain joins TRBV11-2 and TRBJ2-5; D possibly uses TRBD1 or TRBD2 (6 bases each). The DNA end lines up better with TRBJ2-7; the J call may be wrong. The CDR3 runs to 13 residues. Germline V lookup: CDR1 SGHAT, CDR2 FQNNGV.

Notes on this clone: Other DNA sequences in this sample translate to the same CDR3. CDR3 bases: TGTGCCAGCAGCTTCGACAGGGGCGAGCAGTACTTC. This codes for CASSFDRGEQYF. The gene calls are TRBV7-9 and TRBJ2-7, with 8 bases lining up with TRBD1. V lost 3 bases and J lost 6; bases outside the gene matches: 1. The CDR3 loop spans 12 amino acids. Germline CDR1 reads SEHNR; CDR2 reads FQNEAQ (reference sequence).

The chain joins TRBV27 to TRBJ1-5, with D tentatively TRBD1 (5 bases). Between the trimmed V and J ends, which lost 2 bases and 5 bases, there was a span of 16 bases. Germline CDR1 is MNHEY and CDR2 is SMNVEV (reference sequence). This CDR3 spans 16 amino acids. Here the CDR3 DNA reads TGTGCCAGCAGTTTAGGGGGGGGATACGTAGATCAGCCCCAGCATTTT. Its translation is CASSLGGGYVDQPQHF.

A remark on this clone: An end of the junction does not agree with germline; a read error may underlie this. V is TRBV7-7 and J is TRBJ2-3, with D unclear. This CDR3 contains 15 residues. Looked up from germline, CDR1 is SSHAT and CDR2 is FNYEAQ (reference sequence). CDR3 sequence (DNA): TGTGCTAGCAGCTTAAATCTAGACCCCACAGATACGCAGTATTTT. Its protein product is CASSLNLDPTDTQYF.